One sample yielded the 20 T cell receptor beta chains listed below, sequenced in a study of blood T cells in healthy people across ages. Using a J-beta primer mix together with a sample-barcoded 5' primer, a second PCR was run for roughly 7 to 11 cycles. Each CDR3 protein gets one entry after TCRdb re-called the 5' RACE reads with MiXCR. The sample holds about 1.5 million distinct CDR3 sequences, roughly 43% seen once. Source material: blood. These receptors came from a woman aged 18-29 years in good health.

The chain is built from TRBV9 and TRBJ2-3; 9 bases agree with TRBD2. The V and J ends lost 2 bases and 4 bases, in that order; junction bases with no gene match: 2. Germline-derived CDR1 and CDR2 are SGDLS and YYNGEE. The CDR3 length is 14 residues. CDR3 protein: CASSVWTSADTQYF. DNA for the CDR3: TGTGCCAGCAGCGTCTGGACTAGCGCAGATACGCAGTATTTT.

This chain uses TRBV4-1 with TRBJ2-5, with 11 bases that match TRBD2. Trimming at V came to 4 bases and at J to 1 base, leaving 11 bases not matched to a gene. This CDR3 spans 18 amino acids. Germline loops: CDR1 MGHRA, CDR2 YSYEKL. CDR3: CASSRQLTSGETQETQYF. The CDR3 DNA sequence: TGCGCCAGCAGCCGCCAATTGACTAGCGGGGAGACCCAAGAGACCCAGTACTTC.

This clonotype was seen just once. The V gene is TRBV29-1, the J gene TRBJ2-1; 7 nucleotides align to TRBD2. CDR1 is SQVTM, CDR2 ANQGSEA, per germline. The CDR3 loop spans 14 amino acids. Germline trimming cut 7 bases from V and 6 bases from J; bases unmatched to any gene: 12. CDR3 DNA: TGCAGCGCTGGACCGGGGGGACTAATCAATGAGCAGTTCTTC. Protein: CSAGPGGLINEQFF.

This clonotype was detected only a few times. This chain uses TRBV7-2 with TRBJ2-1; 8 nucleotides agree with TRBD2. The CDR3 covers 17 residues. V was pared by 5 bases and J by 6 bases, with 15 bases of the junction left unmatched. Per the germline V gene, CDR1 is SGHTA and CDR2 is FQGNSA. In DNA form, the CDR3 reads TGTGCCAGCAGCGCCTCTTTAGCGGGGTTCAAAGGCAATGAGCAGTTCTTC. Protein product: CASSASLAGFKGNEQFF.

The chain employs TRBV7-8 and TRBJ1-4; TRBD1 matches at 9 bases. V was clipped by 2 bases and J by 6 bases; unmatched bases: 10. Germline V lookup: CDR1 SGHVS, CDR2 FQNEAQ. CDR3 length: 17 residues. The CDR3 sequence is CASSLRVTGGKDEKLFF. CDR3 nucleotides: TGTGCCAGCAGCTTAAGGGTGACAGGGGGTAAAGATGAAAAACTGTTTTTT.

The chain links TRBV20-1 to TRBJ1-5; the D gene is possibly TRBD1 (6 bases). Germline lookup yields CDR1 DFQATT and CDR2 SNEGSKA (reference sequence). There are 13 residues in the CDR3. The V end lost 1 base, the J end lost 7 bases, and 11 bases lay between the germline ends. The CDR3 loop is CSARVKGEQPQHF. CDR3 DNA: TGCAGTGCTAGAGTAAAGGGGGAACAGCCCCAGCATTTT.

The V call is TRBV5-1, the J call TRBJ1-1, with D tentatively TRBD1 (6 bases). This CDR3 is 13 amino acids long. Germline values: CDR1 SGHRS, CDR2 YFSETQ. V was clipped by 4 bases and J by 8 bases, with 15 bases between them. The CDR3: CASSEGQGLEAFF. The CDR3 region has the DNA TGCGCCAGCAGCGAGGGACAAGGCTTAGAAGCTTTCTTT. The whole variable domain, remainder taken from reference TRBV5-1 and TRBJ1-1, is KAGVTQTPRYLIKTRGQQVTLSCSPISGHRSVSWYQQTPGQGLQFLFEYFSETQRNKGNFPGRFSGRQFSNSRSEMNVSTLELGDSALYLCASSEGQGLEAFFGQGTRLTVV.

This chain connects TRBV6-1 to TRBJ1-2; the match to TRBD1 covers 7 bases. The germline V gene encodes CDR1 MNHNS and CDR2 SASEGT. CDR3 length: 12 amino acids. Losses at the gene ends were 5 bases for V and 7 bases for J; bases not matched to a gene: 4. Here the CDR3 DNA reads TGTGCCAGCAGTTGGGGACAGAGTGGCTACACCTTC. As protein: CASSWGQSGYTF.

J is TRBJ2-3 and V is TRBV29-1; possibly TRBD2 for D (5 bases). This CDR3 has 16 amino acids. The V gene's germline CDR1 is SQVTM and CDR2 ANQGSEA. The V and J ends lost 0 bases and 2 bases respectively, with 15 bases between them. The CDR3 region has the DNA TGCAGCGTTGAAGATGAGGGAATCTACCCCACAGATACGCAGTATTTT. It translates to CSVEDEGIYPTDTQYF.

The chain has TRBV7-2 and TRBJ1-2; tentatively, D is TRBD1 (5 bases). The V end was cut by 5 bases, the J end by 1 base, with 11 bases between. The CDR3 sequence is 14 residues long. Germline V CDR1 and CDR2: SGHTA, FQGNSA. CDR3 region: CASSGGGVNYGYTF. The DNA for the CDR3 is TGTGCCAGCAGCGGGGGGGGAGTTAACTATGGCTACACCTTC.

The chain carries TRBV20-1 and TRBJ2-3, with a tentative D call TRBD1 (6 bases). Per germline, CDR1 DFQATT and CDR2 SNEGSKA (reference sequence). The CDR3 totals 19 residues. Deletions cut 0 bases from V and 0 bases from J, with 22 bases between. CDR3: CSARDSGDTRPFSTDTQYF. The CDR3 region has the DNA TGCAGTGCTAGAGATTCTGGGGACACGCGTCCCTTCAGCACAGATACGCAGTATTTT.

This clonotype was observed a handful of times. This chain joins TRBV28 and TRBJ2-5; a possible D gene is TRBD1 (7 bases). The CDR3 spans 14 residues. CDR1 and CDR2 (germline): MDHEN, SYDVKM. Trimming pared 7 bases from V and 11 bases from J, leaving 23 bases between. The CDR3 loop reads CASTRQGELREQYF. CDR3 coding DNA: TGTGCCAGCACCCGACAGGGAGAACTACGGGAGCAGTACTTC. Based on the CDR3 plus reference TRBV28 and TRBJ2-5, the full variable domain is DVKVTQSSRYLVKRTGEKVFLECVQDMDHENMFWYRQDPGLGLRLIYFSYDVKMKEKGDIPEGYSVSREKKERFSLILESASTNQTSMYLCASTRQGELREQYFGPGTRLLVL.

CDR3 bases: TGTGCCAGCAGCTCCGGGACAGGACCCGAGTATGAGCAGTTCTTC. Translation: CASSSGTGPEYEQFF. This chain joins TRBV11-2 and TRBJ2-1; 8 bases line up with TRBD1. The CDR3 has 15 residues. Germline V lookup: CDR1 SGHAT, CDR2 FQNNGV. The V segment lost 4 bases and the J segment 8 bases; nucleotides outside the gene matches: 10.

The sample holds many counts of this clonotype. The chain carries TRBV12-3 or TRBV12-4 and TRBJ2-7; D possibly uses TRBD1 or TRBD2 (5 bases each). The CDR3 has 12 residues. V lost 5 bases, J lost 4 bases, and 9 bases lay in between. CDR3 bases: TGTGCCAGCAGTCCGGGACGGTACGAGCAGTACTTC. Translating it yields CASSPGRYEQYF.

This clonotype has a single count. The chain links TRBV20-1 to TRBJ2-1; 9 nucleotides align to TRBD1. V lost 6 bases, J lost 2 bases, and 5 bases stayed unmatched. In germline, CDR1 is DFQATT, CDR2 SNEGSKA (reference sequence). The CDR3 consists of 14 residues. The CDR3 bases are TGCAGTGCCGGAACAGGGGGCGCCTACAATGAGCAGTTCTTC. Translating it yields CSAGTGGAYNEQFF.

This clonotype came up a few times. The chain has TRBV12-3 or TRBV12-4 and TRBJ2-1; no clear D. CDR3 length equals 11 residues. Trimming took 7 bases from V and 8 from J, leaving 9 bases between them. The CDR3 DNA follows: TGTGCCAGCACCCTTTACGATGAGCAGTTCTTC. This gives the protein CASTLYDEQFF.

The CDR3 DNA reads TGCAGCGCTTCAGGGGGCGCCAATCAGCCCCAGCATTTT. It codes for CSASGGANQPQHF. The chain uses TRBV29-1 and TRBJ1-5; 8 positions agree with TRBD1. Germline CDR1 reads SQVTM; CDR2 reads ANQGSEA. The CDR3 runs 13 residues. Trimming cost V 7 bases and J 3 bases; bases outside gene matches: 5. Drawing the rest from reference TRBV29-1 and TRBJ1-5, the complete variable domain is SAVISQKPSRDICQRGTSLTIQCQVDSQVTMMFWYRQQPGQSLTLIATANQGSEATYESGFVIDKFPISRPNLTFSTLTVSNMSPEDSSIYLCSASGGANQPQHFGDGTRLSIL.

This chain links TRBV20-1 with TRBJ2-4; maybe TRBD1 (5 bases). The DNA end is more similar to TRBJ2-7, so the J call may be wrong. CDR3 length: 14 residues. Germline assignment: CDR1 DFQATT and CDR2 SNEGSKA (reference sequence). CDR3 residues: CSARVSFRAYEQYF. CDR3 sequence (DNA): TGCAGTGCTAGGGTTTCCTTCAGGGCCTACGAGCAGTACTTC.

This clonotype was counted a few times. The chain has TRBV9 and TRBJ2-1; 10 positions match TRBD1. The length of the CDR3 is 15 residues. Germline assignment: CDR1 SGDLS and CDR2 YYNGEE. The V segment lost 4 bases and the J segment 5 bases; nucleotides outside the gene matches: 6. DNA of the CDR3: TGTGCCAGCAGCCCCAGGGACAGGGGAAACAATGAGCAGTTCTTC. Translated: CASSPRDRGNNEQFF. Complete variable domain (other parts from reference TRBV9 and TRBJ2-1): DSGVTQTPKHLITATGQRVTLRCSPRSGDLSVYWYQQSLDQGLQFLIQYYNGEERAKGNILERFSAQQFPDLHSELNLSSLELGDSALYFCASSPRDRGNNEQFFGPGTRLTVL.

This clonotype showed up just a few times. The chain joins TRBV7-2 to TRBJ1-5, with D possibly TRBD1 on 6 matching bases. Deletions cut 5 bases from V and 2 bases from J, with 16 bases between. The CDR3 covers 16 residues. Germline-derived CDR1 and CDR2 are SGHTA and FQGNSA. CDR3: CASSRATRGRNQPQHF. DNA of the CDR3: TGTGCCAGCAGCCGAGCAACCAGGGGTCGCAATCAGCCCCAGCATTTT. Using reference TRBV7-2 and TRBJ1-5 for the parts outside the CDR3, the full variable domain is GAGVSQSPSNKVTEKGKDVELRCDPISGHTALYWYRQSLGQGLEFLIYFQGNSAPDKSGLPSDRFSAERTGGSVSTLTIQRTQQEDSAVYLCASSRATRGRNQPQHFGDGTRLSIL.